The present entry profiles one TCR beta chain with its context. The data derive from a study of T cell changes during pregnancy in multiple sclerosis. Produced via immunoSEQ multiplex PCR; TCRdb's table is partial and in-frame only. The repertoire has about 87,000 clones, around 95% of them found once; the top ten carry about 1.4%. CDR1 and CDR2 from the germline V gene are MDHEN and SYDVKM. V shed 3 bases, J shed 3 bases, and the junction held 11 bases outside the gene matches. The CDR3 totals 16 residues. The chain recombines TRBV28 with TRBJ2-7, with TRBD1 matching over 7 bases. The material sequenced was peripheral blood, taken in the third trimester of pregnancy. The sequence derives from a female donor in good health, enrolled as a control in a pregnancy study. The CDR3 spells CASSLPLGTAVYEQYF. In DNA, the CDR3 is TGTGCCAGCAGTTTGCCCCTCGGGACAGCTGTCTACGAGCAGTACTTC.